The next 20 T cell receptor beta chains were all read from a single sample in a study of molecular identifiers for immune sequencing clone quantification. TCRdb reanalysed the PCR reads using MiXCR and keeps one entry per CDR3 protein. The sample gives about 640,000 distinct CDR3 sequences, less than 20% of which show up once; roughly 0.9% is in the top ten. Sample: naive CD8+ T cells from blood, with Jurkat cell RNA spiked in. Stated subset: FACS-sorted CD8+CD4-CCR7+CD45RA+ naive T cells. Receptors originate from a human donor in good health. Some libraries in this study had Jurkat cell RNA spiked in.

A note on this clonotype: This may come from a read error, since a much larger clone is one base off. The V call is TRBV7-9, the J call TRBJ2-3, with 9 bases that match TRBD1. From germline, CDR1 is SEHNR and CDR2 FQNEAQ (reference sequence). This CDR3 is built from 15 residues. Unmatched junction bases numbered 12, after V lost 5 bases and J lost 9 bases. The CDR3 DNA is TGTGCCAGCAGCCGACAGGGGGGGGGGCGATTGACGCAGTATTTT. Protein product: CASSRQGGGRLTQYF.

This clonotype came up a few times. V gene TRBV15 combines with J gene TRBJ2-5; no clear D. V was cut by 3 bases and J by 5 bases, with 13 bases left in between. CDR1 and CDR2 (germline): LNHNV, YYDKDF (reference sequence). The CDR3 has 14 residues. The CDR3 sequence is CATSSNPLEETQYF. The CDR3 nucleotides are TGTGCCACCAGCAGTAACCCCCTGGAGGAGACCCAGTACTTC. The full variable domain, its missing parts supplied by reference TRBV15 and TRBJ2-5, is DAMVIQNPRYQVTQFGKPVTLSCSQTLNHNVMYWYQQKSSQAPKLLFHYYDKDFNNEADTPDNFQSRRPNTSFCFLDIRSPGLGDTAMYLCATSSNPLEETQYFGPGTRLLVL.

This clonotype was seen ten or more times. The chain combines TRBV19 with TRBJ1-5; D possibly corresponds to TRBD1 (5 bases). Germline V gene lookup returns CDR1 LNHDA and CDR2 SQIVND (reference sequence). The CDR3 runs 15 residues. The V gene lost 5 bases and the J gene lost 2 bases, with 13 bases spanning the gap. In DNA form, the CDR3 reads TGTGCCAGTAGTGTTTGGGGGGAGGGCAATCAGCCCCAGCATTTT. It encodes CASSVWGEGNQPQHF.

This clonotype appeared many times. The DNA for the CDR3 is TGCAGCGTTGGGGGGACATTAGACACTGAAGCTTTCTTT. Translation: CSVGGTLDTEAFF. This rearrangement joins TRBV29-1 to TRBJ1-1, with D possibly matching TRBD1 (6 bases). Trimming stripped 4 bases from V and 3 bases from J, with 12 bases between. Looked up from germline, CDR1 is SQVTM and CDR2 is ANQGSEA. The CDR3 length is 13 residues.

In this sample, this clonotype turned up many times. The chain recombines TRBV20-1 with TRBJ2-3; D possibly matches TRBD1 or TRBD2 (5 bases each). The CDR3 covers 15 residues. The germline CDR1 and CDR2 sequences are DFQATT and SNEGSKA (reference sequence). Trimming removed 5 bases from V and 1 base from J, with 16 bases in between. The CDR3 reads CSAPGAGEGTDTQYF. As DNA, the CDR3 is TGCAGTGCTCCCGGGGCGGGCGAAGGCACAGATACGCAGTATTTT.

As concerns this clonotype: Given a much more abundant clone one base away, this may be a read error. The chain carries TRBV7-9 and TRBJ2-2, with a weak D call TRBD1 (7 bases). This CDR3 contains 17 residues. Germline CDR1 reads SEHNR; CDR2 reads FQNEAQ (reference sequence). The CDR3 coding sequence is TGTGCCAGCAGCTTAGAAGGAGGGACAGCCAACACCGGGGAGCTGGTTTTT. Translation gives CASSLEGGTANTGELVF.

At least ten counts were recorded for this clonotype. The chain employs TRBV5-6 and TRBJ2-7; D gene ambiguous. With 4 bases removed from V and 0 bases from J, the gap between germline ends came to 8 bases. This CDR3 has 13 residues. CDR1 and CDR2 (germline): SGHDT, YYEEEE. This chain's CDR3 is CASSDSSSYEQYF. The CDR3 nucleotides read TGTGCCAGCAGCGACTCGAGCTCCTACGAGCAGTACTTC.

This clonotype has a count of ten or more. The genes are TRBV4-1 and TRBJ1-5, with D possibly TRBD1 on 5 matching bases. The CDR3 is 17 amino acids. V was shortened by 2 bases and J by 4 bases, with 18 bases between the two germline ends. Germline assignment: CDR1 MGHRA and CDR2 YSYEKL. The CDR3 sequence is CASSQISDPWGNQPQHF. For the CDR3, the DNA is TGCGCCAGCAGCCAAATTTCGGACCCTTGGGGGAATCAGCCCCAGCATTTT.

This clonotype appeared many times. The chain joins TRBV27 to TRBJ2-3; TRBD1 aligns across 8 bases. The CDR3 runs to 16 residues. The trim removed 1 base at V and 2 bases at J, leaving 5 bases unmatched. Germline V gene data show CDR1 as MNHEY and CDR2 as SMNVEV (reference sequence). The CDR3 DNA sequence: TGTGCCAGCAGTTTATTCGCAGGGGGCCTCACAGATACGCAGTATTTT. It yields the protein CASSLFAGGLTDTQYF.

This clonotype was counted at least ten times. The chain uses TRBV29-1 and TRBJ1-1; the D gene is possibly TRBD1 (5 bases). This CDR3 is built from 12 residues. Germline V gene data show CDR1 as SQVTM and CDR2 as ANQGSEA. V was shortened by 7 bases and J by 0 bases, with 9 bases between the two germline ends. CDR3 sequence: CSAGLLNTEAFF. The CDR3 DNA sequence: TGCAGCGCGGGACTGCTGAACACTGAAGCTTTCTTT.

This chain uses TRBV2 with TRBJ2-2; D is uncertain. V lost 0 bases, J lost 6 bases, and 17 bases lay in between. CDR1 and CDR2 from the germline V gene are SNHLY and FYNNEI. This CDR3 contains 17 residues. This CDR3 reads CASSEAAPPTNAGELFF. The CDR3, as DNA: TGTGCCAGCAGTGAAGCGGCCCCACCCACCAACGCCGGGGAGCTGTTTTTT.

This clonotype was observed at least ten times. This chain links TRBV27 with TRBJ2-3, with D maybe TRBD2 (6 bases). The CDR3 is 15 residues long. Trimming took off 3 bases at V and 3 bases at J, with 13 bases between the two ends. Germline-derived CDR1 and CDR2 are MNHEY and SMNVEV (reference sequence). As DNA, the CDR3 is TGTGCCAGCAGTTTTACGGGGGAGTATACAGATACGCAGTATTTT. Its translation is CASSFTGEYTDTQYF.

This clonotype was counted many times. This chain uses TRBV5-5 with TRBJ1-4; D not certain. Trimming cost V 0 bases and J 7 bases, with 7 bases left between them. The CDR3 spans 13 residues. Germline V gene lookup returns CDR1 SGHKS and CDR2 YYEKEE (reference sequence). The CDR3 DNA reads TGTGCCAGCAGCTTGGTCGGAGGTGAAAAACTGTTTTTT. Amino acids: CASSLVGGEKLFF.

This clonotype was recorded many times. The rearrangement uses TRBV11-2 and TRBJ2-2; TRBD1 might be the D (6 bases). Trimming cost V 5 bases and J 7 bases, with 8 bases left between them. Germline loops: CDR1 SGHAT, CDR2 FQNNGV. CDR3 length: 12 amino acids. DNA of the CDR3: TGTGCCAGCAGCGGGGGCTACGGGGAGCTGTTTTTT. Translation gives CASSGGYGELFF.

This clonotype has only a few counts. This chain connects TRBV21-1 to TRBJ2-3; the table names TRBD1, a call not compared with the DNA. TRBV21-1 is recorded as a pseudogene. The CDR3 contains 20 residues. The CDR3 spells CASSKYIIGTGHPLGDTQYF. The DNA for the CDR3 is TGTGCCAGCAGCAAATACATAATCGGGACAGGGCACCCTTTAGGAGATACGCAGTATTTT.

Concerning this clonotype: This clone may be a read error of a much larger clone one base away. This rearrangement joins TRBV4-1 to TRBJ2-3; either TRBD1 or TRBD2 may supply D (5 bases each). Germline V CDR1 and CDR2: MGHRA, YSYEKL. This CDR3 is 15 amino acids long. V lost 4 bases and J lost 4, with 15 bases in between. CDR3 DNA: TGCGCCAGCAGCCCCCGGGACGAAGACGCAGATACGCAGTATTTT. It translates to CASSPRDEDADTQYF.

This clonotype was observed many times. This rearrangement joins TRBV4-3 to TRBJ1-5, with D possibly being TRBD1 (6 bases). V was cut by 0 bases and J by 0 bases, with 9 bases left in between. Germline V lookup: CDR1 LGHNA, CDR2 YSLEER. This CDR3 has 16 amino acids. The DNA of the CDR3 is TGCGCCAGCAGCCAAGACAGGGGATATAGCAATCAGCCCCAGCATTTT. Protein sequence: CASSQDRGYSNQPQHF.

The chain is built from TRBV21-1 and TRBJ1-5; TRBD1 is the table's D call and was not checked against the DNA. TRBV21-1 represents a pseudogene. The CDR3 sequence is 19 residues long. The CDR3 nucleotides read TGTGCCAGCAGCCTTAGGGGGCTCGGGGGACAGGGACAAAATCAGCCCCAGCATTTT. This encodes CASSLRGLGGQGQNQPQHF.

This clonotype was picked up many times. The chain uses TRBV28 and TRBJ2-7; possible D gene TRBD1, 6 bases. The CDR3 is 11 amino acids. CDR1 and CDR2 (germline): MDHEN, SYDVKM. The CDR3, as DNA: TGTGCGACGACAGGCGCCTACGAGCAGTACTTC. Translating gives CATTGAYEQYF. Combining the CDR3 with reference TRBV28 and TRBJ2-7 gives the whole variable domain DVKVTQSSRYLVKRTGEKVFLECVQDMDHENMFWYRQDPGLGLRLIYFSYDVKMKEKGDIPEGYSVSREKKERFSLILESASTNQTSMYLCATTGAYEQYFGPGTRLTVT.

To note about this clonotype: The junction differs from germline at one of its ends, possibly a read error. V usage is TRBV7-9 and J usage is TRBJ2-7; no clear D gene. Per the germline V gene, CDR1 is SEHNR and CDR2 is FQNEAQ (reference sequence). CDR3 size: 13 residues. The CDR3 DNA sequence: TGTGCCAGCAGTCCTTCTGCGTCCTACGAGCTGTACTTC. Translation: CASSPSASYELYF.